A single sample gave rise to the 15 T cell receptor beta chains below, sequenced in a study of molecular identifiers for immune sequencing clone quantification. MiXCR was run by TCRdb on the PCR reads, yielding one entry per CDR3 protein. The sample has approximately 97,000 distinct CDR3 sequences, around 30% seen once. The sample comprised naive CD8+ T cells from blood, with Jurkat cell RNA spiked in. This sample's subset: FACS-sorted CD8+CD4-CCR7+CD45RA+ naive T cells. All receptors derive from a human donor in good health. Some libraries in this study had Jurkat cell RNA spiked in.

This chain links TRBV5-8 with TRBJ2-3, with a tentative D call TRBD2 (5 bases). Trimming shortened V by 4 bases and J by 0 bases, and 12 bases separated the two germline ends. This CDR3 contains 15 residues. Germline CDR1 reads SGHTS; CDR2 reads YDEGEE. The CDR3 DNA reads TGTGCCAGCAGCATAGCTAGCACTAGCACAGATACGCAGTATTTT. This codes for CASSIASTSTDTQYF.

This clonotype was observed at least ten times. The chain couples TRBV7-8 to TRBJ2-3; 10 bases agree with TRBD2. Germline values: CDR1 SGHVS, CDR2 FQNEAQ. The CDR3 sequence is 17 residues long. The V segment lost 5 bases and the J segment 4 bases; nucleotides outside the gene matches: 12. CDR3 in DNA: TGTGCCAGCAGCCCTTATTCAGCGGGAGGGCTGGCAGATACGCAGTATTTT. Its translation is CASSPYSAGGLADTQYF. The full variable domain, with the rest looked up from reference TRBV7-8 and TRBJ2-3, is GAGVSQSPRYKVAKRGQDVALRCDPISGHVSLFWYQQALGQGPEFLTYFQNEAQLDKSGLPSDRFFAERPEGSVSTLKIQRTQQEDSAVYLCASSPYSAGGLADTQYFGPGTRLTVL.

There are many counts of this clonotype. The chain uses TRBV7-9 and TRBJ2-3; 8 bases are a match to TRBD2. Germline trimming cut 4 bases from V and 1 base from J; bases unmatched to any gene: 1. Germline V lookup: CDR1 SEHNR, CDR2 FQNEAQ (reference sequence). The CDR3 is made up of 14 amino acids. In DNA, the CDR3 is TGTGCCAGCAGCTCGACTAGCGGCACAGATACGCAGTATTTT. Its protein product is CASSSTSGTDTQYF.

This clonotype was observed many times. This sequence joins TRBV5-6 and TRBJ2-4; 8 bases agree with TRBD1. The CDR3 totals 15 residues. V lost 5 bases and J lost 6; bases outside the gene matches: 10. Germline CDR1 and CDR2: SGHDT and YYEEEE. The CDR3 region has the DNA TGTGCCAGCAGTGTGGACAGGGATGGAGGAAACATTCAGTACTTC. Encoded protein: CASSVDRDGGNIQYF.

This clonotype has a handful of counts. The chain recombines TRBV24-1 with TRBJ2-5; D is unclear. Per the germline V gene, CDR1 is KGHDR and CDR2 is SFDVKD. V lost 0 bases and J 2 bases, leaving 12 bases between the germline ends. This CDR3 contains 16 residues. CDR3 sequence: CATSDLRFGDQETQYF. The CDR3 bases are TGTGCCACCAGTGATTTGCGGTTTGGGGATCAAGAGACCCAGTACTTC.

The sample holds many counts of this clonotype. CDR3 coding DNA: TGTGCCAGCAGCTTAGAGCCGCGATACGAGCAGTACTTC. It codes for CASSLEPRYEQYF. The chain carries TRBV7-2 and TRBJ2-7; D unresolved. CDR3 length: 13 amino acids. V was clipped by 1 base and J by 4 bases, with 8 bases between them. Germline CDR1 is SGHTA and CDR2 is FQGNSA. The whole variable domain, filled in from reference TRBV7-2 and TRBJ2-7, reads GAGVSQSPSNKVTEKGKDVELRCDPISGHTALYWYRQSLGQGLEFLIYFQGNSAPDKSGLPSDRFSAERTGGSVSTLTIQRTQQEDSAVYLCASSLEPRYEQYFGPGTRLTVT.

In this sample, this clonotype turned up a few times. CDR3 sequence: CASSGGRAGNTIYF. CDR3 nucleotides: TGTGCCAGCAGTGGAGGACGGGCTGGAAACACCATATATTTT. The V call is TRBV6-5, the J call TRBJ1-3; no clear D gene. Germline lookup yields CDR1 MNHEY and CDR2 SVGAGI. The CDR3 sequence is 14 residues long. Trimming took 5 bases from V and 2 from J, leaving 10 bases between them.

This chain links TRBV28 with TRBJ2-1; D is uncertain. In germline, CDR1 is MDHEN, CDR2 SYDVKM. V was cut by 5 bases and J by 2 bases, with 16 bases left in between. CDR3 length: 16 residues. This CDR3 is CASSPRVVWAYNEQFF. The CDR3 DNA is TGTGCCAGCAGTCCCCGGGTAGTCTGGGCCTACAATGAGCAGTTCTTC. The complete variable domain, with remaining parts taken from reference TRBV28 and TRBJ2-1, reads DVKVTQSSRYLVKRTGEKVFLECVQDMDHENMFWYRQDPGLGLRLIYFSYDVKMKEKGDIPEGYSVSREKKERFSLILESASTNQTSMYLCASSPRVVWAYNEQFFGPGTRLTVL.

This clonotype was picked up a small number of times. The chain uses TRBV4-3 and TRBJ2-3; D gene uncertain. V shed 4 bases and J shed 0 bases, with 5 bases lying between them. CDR1 and CDR2 (germline): LGHNA, YSLEER. This CDR3 comprises 13 residues. The CDR3 coding sequence is TGCGCCAGCAGCCGCCGGAGCACAGATACGCAGTATTTT. Translating it yields CASSRRSTDTQYF.

On this clonotype itself: A much larger clonotype is one base distant, so this may be a read error. The gene calls are TRBV6-2 or TRBV6-3 and TRBJ2-5, with 7 bases lining up with TRBD1. Germline CDR1 is MNHEY and CDR2 is SVGEGT. The CDR3 has 15 residues. The DNA for the CDR3 is TGTGCCAGCAGTGATTGGACAGGTGCTGAAGAGACCCCGTACTTC. Its protein product is CASSDWTGAEETPYF.

Worth noting for this clonotype: A read error is possible here, since a much larger clone lies one base away. The rearrangement joins TRBV5-1 to TRBJ1-5; tentatively, D is TRBD1 (6 bases). Germline CDR1 is SGHRS and CDR2 is YFSETQ. This CDR3 comprises 15 residues. This chain's CDR3 is CASSIGGNSNQPLHF. The CDR3 bases are TGCGCCAGCAGTATCGGGGGCAATTCCAATCAGCCCCTGCATTTT.

In its sample, this clonotype was seen a few times. The gene calls are TRBV5-4 and TRBJ2-3; 8 nucleotides agree with TRBD2. J was trimmed by 4 bases and V by 4 bases; bases with no gene match: 20. CDR1 and CDR2 (germline): SGHNT, YYREEE (reference sequence). This CDR3 region has 19 residues. CDR3: CASSPPGLSSGVGADTQYF. The CDR3 region has the DNA TGTGCCAGCAGCCCACCAGGGTTGAGTAGCGGGGTGGGGGCAGATACGCAGTATTTT. Using reference TRBV5-4 and TRBJ2-3 for the parts outside the CDR3, the full variable domain is ETGVTQSPTHLIKTRGQQVTLRCSSQSGHNTVSWYQQALGQGPQFIFQYYREEENGRGNFPPRFSGLQFPNYSSELNVNALELDDSALYLCASSPPGLSSGVGADTQYFGPGTRLTVL.

The V call is TRBV12-3 or TRBV12-4, the J call TRBJ1-4; weak D call: TRBD1 (6 bases). The CDR3 has 15 amino acids. V shed 6 bases and J shed 6 bases, with 17 bases lying between them. The CDR3 region is CASSLSGGGYEKLFF. The CDR3 bases are TGTGCCAGCAGCCTGTCCGGGGGCGGCTATGAAAAACTGTTTTTT.

The chain carries TRBV28 and TRBJ2-7; 8 bases match TRBD1. With V trimmed by 6 bases and J by 2 bases, 3 bases remained unmatched. This CDR3 region has 13 residues. From germline, CDR1 is MDHEN and CDR2 SYDVKM. In nucleotides, the CDR3 is TGTGCCAGCAGCGCCAGGGGGCCCTACGAGCAGTACTTC. Translation: CASSARGPYEQYF.

This rearrangement joins TRBV28 to TRBJ2-5; D is perhaps TRBD2 (6 bases). CDR3 length equals 16 residues. V was clipped by 4 bases and J by 2 bases, with 17 bases between them. The germline V gene encodes CDR1 MDHEN and CDR2 SYDVKM. The CDR3 loop reads CASSSTGLRGQETQYF. In nucleotides, the CDR3 is TGTGCCAGCAGTTCCACCGGACTACGGGGACAAGAGACCCAGTACTTC.